This T cell receptor beta chain was documented in a study of cytomegalovirus exposure and HLA in healthy donors. Across the whole study: Earlier, 100 million to 120 million unique TCR beta sequences were recovered from 170 million or so T cells by an analysis.

The length of the CDR3 is 15 residues. The J segment lost 5 bases and the V segment lost 1 base, leaving 8 bases of the junction unmatched. Germline-derived CDR1 and CDR2 are SGHRS and YFSETQ. The PCR ran on 60 Vbeta and 13 Jbeta primers. The repertoire was sequenced with immunoSEQ multiplex PCR; TCRdb's copy has only in-frame clones and lacks some. The sample carries under 200,000 clones, around three quarters recorded once. The rearrangement joins TRBV5-1 to TRBJ2-5, with 7 bases lining up with TRBD1. This TCR was sampled from a woman aged 30 to 39 in good health and CMV-seronegative. Specimen: PBMCs. The CDR3 region is CASSLFQGGRETQYF. The CDR3 coding sequence is TGCGCCAGCAGCTTGTTTCAAGGGGGCAGGGAGACCCAGTACTTC.